These T cell receptor beta chains were read from a single sample in a study of blood T cell repertoires in COVID-19. Here immunoSEQ multiplex PCR was the method, and the copy in TCRdb shows in-frame clones only, minus some. The repertoire consists of about 270,000 clones, with around 92% occurring once and the leading ten covering approximately 2.6%. Sequencing used peripheral blood. Receptor source: a young adult with COVID-19, enrolled during active disease. CDR3s include the opening cysteine and the closing phenylalanine or tryptophan. D genes are given only for firm matches. Clone size is given for some rows only: seen once, a few or many times, or a class if the clone is expanded.

v_gene	abundance	j_gene	d_gene	CDR3nt	CDR3aa
TRBV12-5	.	TRBJ2-3	.	TGTGCTAGTGCCCAGGCGGGCCTACCGTCAGATACGCAGTATTTT	CASAQAGLPSDTQYF
TRBV6-5	.	TRBJ1-1	TRBD1	TGTGCCAGCAGTTACTCGGCAGGGGTAGGGGGCGAGGCTTTCTTT	CASSYSAGVGGEAFF
TRBV12-3/TRBV12-4	.	TRBJ1-5	.	TGTGCCAGCAGTTTGGGACAAAATCAGCCCCAGCATTTT	CASSLGQNQPQHF
TRBV28	few	TRBJ1-6	.	TGTGCCAGCATCAGCGGCGGGGGGAATTCACCCCTCCACTTT	CASISGGGNSPLHF
TRBV28	.	TRBJ1-5	TRBD1	TGTGCCAGCACCGTACAGGGGGCAAATCAGCCCCAGCATTTT	CASTVQGANQPQHF
TRBV20-1	.	TRBJ2-1	TRBD2	TGCAGTGCTAGTATACTAGCGGGAGGTTACAATGAGCAGTTCTTC	CSASILAGGYNEQFF
TRBV7-9	.	TRBJ2-3	.	TGTGCCAGCAGCGCTATTACAGATACGCAGTATTTT	CASSAITDTQYF
TRBV15	.	TRBJ2-5	.	TGTGCCACCAGCAGAGAGGGCCCCCAGTACTTC	CATSREGPQYF
TRBV2	.	TRBJ1-2	.	TGTGCCAGCAGTGAAGCGCAAACAGTCTATGGCTACACCTTC	CASSEAQTVYGYTF
TRBV19	.	TRBJ1-2	.	TGTGCCAGTAGTAGCCTTATTGACAGCTCAGTCTATGGCTACACCTTC	CASSSLIDSSVYGYTF
TRBV24-1	.	TRBJ1-1	TRBD1	TGTGCCACCAAGACAGGGCCAGGCACTGAAGCTTTCTTT	CATKTGPGTEAFF
TRBV6-6	.	TRBJ1-6	.	TGTGCCAGCATAGGGGGTAATTCACCCCTCCACTTT	CASIGGNSPLHF
TRBV14	few	TRBJ2-7	TRBD2	TGTGCCAGCAGCCACAGACTAGCGGCGAGCTCCTACGAGCAGTACTTC	CASSHRLAASSYEQYF
TRBV5-1	.	TRBJ2-7	TRBD2	TGCGCCAGCAGCAAGGGACTAGCGGGATTGCAGTACTTC	CASSKGLAGLQYF
TRBV4-1	once	TRBJ1-1	TRBD1	TGCGCCAGCACCGGACAGGGGGCAATTCGGGTCACTGAAGCTTTCTTT	CASTGQGAIRVTEAFF
TRBV4-1	.	TRBJ1-2	.	TGCGCCAGCAGCCAAGATAATACAGGGCAAGGGGGTGGCTACACCTTC	CASSQDNTGQGGGYTF
TRBV27	.	TRBJ1-5	.	TGTGCCAGCCGTCGCACGGCGGGGGCGAGCAATCAGCCCCAGCATTTT	CASRRTAGASNQPQHF
TRBV5-6	once	TRBJ2-7	.	TGTGCCAGCAGCAACCCCCAGGAAGACGAGCAGTACTTC	CASSNPQEDEQYF
TRBV19	.	TRBJ2-2	.	TGTGCCAGTAGCATCACCGGGGAGCTGTTTTTT	CASSITGELFF
TRBV28	once	TRBJ2-5	.	TGTGCCAGCAGTTCAGACACCGTCCAAGAGACCCAGTACTTC	CASSSDTVQETQYF
TRBV6-5	.	TRBJ1-6	TRBD1	TGTGCCAGCAGCCCCGGGACAGTGGGATTCACACCCCTCCACTTT	CASSPGTVGFTPLHF
TRBV11-2	.	TRBJ1-2	TRBD1	TGTGCCAGCAGTTTACAGGGGGGTGGCTACACCTTC	CASSLQGGGYTF
TRBV4-3	.	TRBJ1-2	TRBD1	TGCGCCAGCAGCCAAGAACAGGGGGCTAACTATGGCTACACCTTC	CASSQEQGANYGYTF
TRBV7-9	.	TRBJ2-5	.	TGTGCCAGCAGCTCAACTAGGTGGGGGACTGCCTCTGTGGAGACCCAGTACTTC	CASSSTRWGTASVETQYF
TRBV28	once	TRBJ1-4	TRBD1	TGTGCCAGCATGGACAGGGCGGCTAATGAAAAACTGTTTTTT	CASMDRAANEKLFF
TRBV4-1	.	TRBJ2-1	.	TGCGCCAGCAGCCAAGATCTCAGCGCAAGCTCCTACAATGAGCAGTTCTTC	CASSQDLSASSYNEQFF
TRBV5-4	.	TRBJ2-2	TRBD2	TGTGCCAGCAGCCCCGGGACTATCTTTTCCGGGGAGCTGTTTTTT	CASSPGTIFSGELFF
TRBV29-1	.	TRBJ2-1	TRBD2	TGCAGCGTCCGAGGGGCTAGCGGCCCCTACAATGAGCAGTTCTTC	CSVRGASGPYNEQFF
TRBV19	.	TRBJ1-5	.	TGTGCCAGTAGTATATCCCTCAGGGGAGAGCAGCCCCAGCATTTT	CASSISLRGEQPQHF
TRBV11-2	.	TRBJ2-5	TRBD2	TGTGCCAGCAGCACGGGACTAGCGGTCGCGGAGACCCAGTACTTC	CASSTGLAVAETQYF
TRBV7-2	.	TRBJ1-4	.	TGTGCCAGCAGCTTAGTTCTAGCAACTAATGAAAAACTGTTTTTT	CASSLVLATNEKLFF
TRBV12-3/TRBV12-4	.	TRBJ2-1	TRBD2	TGTGCCAGCAGCCACCCGGGAGGAGGTGAGCAGTTCTTC	CASSHPGGGEQFF
TRBV25-1	.	TRBJ1-1	.	TGTGCCAGCAGGGGCCCGATGAACACTGAAGCTTTCTTT	CASRGPMNTEAFF
TRBV7-9	once	TRBJ2-7	TRBD2	TGTGCCAGCAGCTTAGCGCCGGGACTAGAATCCGAGCAGTACTTC	CASSLAPGLESEQYF
TRBV27	.	TRBJ2-5	.	TGTGCCAGCAGTTTATTTTCCGGCCAAGAGACCCAGTACTTC	CASSLFSGQETQYF
TRBV15	.	TRBJ1-5	TRBD1	TGTGCCACCAGCAGGGACAGGGTACGCCAGCCCCAGCATTTT	CATSRDRVRQPQHF
TRBV5-6	.	TRBJ2-3	.	TGTGCCAGCACCATCGAGGGGACTAGCACAGATACGCAGTATTTT	CASTIEGTSTDTQYF
TRBV19	.	TRBJ2-1	TRBD2	TGTGCCAGTAGTAAGGGACTAAATGAGCAGTTCTTC	CASSKGLNEQFF
TRBV7-2	few	TRBJ1-5	TRBD1	TGTGCCAGCAGCTTAAGCACAGGGGTGGGGCAGCCCCAGCATTTT	CASSLSTGVGQPQHF
TRBV5-1	.	TRBJ2-7	.	TGCGCCAGCAGCTTGGGAACCACGTCGGGGGTCGAGCAGTACTTC	CASSLGTTSGVEQYF
TRBV2	.	TRBJ1-2	.	TGTGCCAGCGGCGGGGGGCAGAACTATGGCTACACCTTC	CASGGGQNYGYTF
TRBV4-3	.	TRBJ1-1	.	TGCGCCAGCAGCCAAGATCGCCAGGGAAAGAACACTGAAGCTTTCTTT	CASSQDRQGKNTEAFF
TRBV12-3/TRBV12-4	.	TRBJ2-7	.	TGTGCCAGCAGTTTAAACGCAGACGAGCAGTACTTC	CASSLNADEQYF
TRBV6-5	once	TRBJ1-2	.	TGTGCCAGCAGTTACTCACGGAGCTCCTATGGCTACACCTTC	CASSYSRSSYGYTF
TRBV6-2/TRBV6-3	.	TRBJ2-1	.	TGTGCCAGCAGTTACCTTCACAATGAGCAGTTCTTC	CASSYLHNEQFF
TRBV7-9	.	TRBJ2-3	.	TGTGCCAGCAGCGTCTCAGGGGGCACAGATACGCAGTATTTT	CASSVSGGTDTQYF
TRBV28	.	TRBJ1-4	TRBD1	TGTGCCAGCAGTTTACAGGGGGCAGCTAATGAAAAACTGTTTTTT	CASSLQGAANEKLFF
TRBV2	.	TRBJ2-3	.	TGTGCCAGCAGTGGACTAGAAGGGACAGATACGCAGTATTTT	CASSGLEGTDTQYF